This T cell receptor (beta chain) was obtained from a study of identical twins. Regarding the study as a whole: Partly confounded zero-insertion analyses could result from invariant MAIT and iNKT cells. Cross-sectional statistics, not tracking of the same donors, supported the conclusions.

Each donor (without exception) was a healthy Caucasian. This CDR3 contains 13 residues. Trimming cost V 4 bases and J 4 bases; bases outside gene matches: 3. Germline CDR1 and CDR2: KGHSH and LQKENI. On this clonotype: Its specificity is not known.

Template switching added a universal primer site; cDNA carried unique molecular identifiers. TCRdb passed the 5' RACE reads through MiXCR, listing each CDR3 protein once. The data show 690,000 or so distinct CDR3 sequences, less than 7% seen once. The chain links TRBV18 to TRBJ1-2, with TRBD1 matching over 7 bases. Sequenced material: naive T cells sorted from blood. The TCR originated in a man in his late teens or twenties in good health. CDR3 in DNA: TGTGCCAGCTCACACGGACAGGCCTATGGCTACACCTTC. It is translated as CASSHGQAYGYTF.